What follows are 20 T cell receptor beta chains derived from one specimen sequenced in a study of blood T cell repertoires in COVID-19. The repertoire was sequenced with immunoSEQ multiplex PCR; TCRdb's copy has only in-frame clones and lacks some. The sample shows under 250,000 clones, nearly 90% of them seen only once. What was sequenced was PBMCs or T cells enriched from blood (not recorded which). The receptors derive from a woman in her 30s with acute COVID-19.

V and J are TRBV7-2 and TRBJ2-1, with 7 bases identical to TRBD2. The CDR3 has 15 residues. J gave up 6 bases and V 7 bases, and 12 bases lay outside the gene matches. The germline CDR1 and CDR2 sequences are SGHTA and FQGNSA. CDR3 residues: CASTLLMTGGNEQFF. For the CDR3, the DNA is TGTGCCAGCACCCTCCTGATGACGGGGGGCAATGAGCAGTTCTTC. The full variable domain, its missing parts supplied by reference TRBV7-2 and TRBJ2-1, is GAGVSQSPSNKVTEKGKDVELRCDPISGHTALYWYRQSLGQGLEFLIYFQGNSAPDKSGLPSDRFSAERTGGSVSTLTIQRTQQEDSAVYLCASTLLMTGGNEQFFGPGTRLTVL.

The chain employs TRBV3-1 (or the pseudogene TRBV3-2) and TRBJ1-2; D may be TRBD1 (5 bases). Trimming stripped 4 bases from V and 13 bases from J, with 22 bases between. There are 14 residues in the CDR3. CDR1 and CDR2 (germline): LGHDT, YNNKEL (reference sequence). CDR3 loop: CASSPKGTGGVLTF. CDR3 sequence (DNA): TGTGCCAGCAGCCCCAAAGGTACAGGTGGAGTACTCACCTTC.

The chain carries TRBV5-1 and TRBJ1-6; 8 bases fit TRBD1. The germline V gene has CDR1 SGHRS and CDR2 YFSETQ. After removal of 3 bases from V and 7 bases from J, the junction contained 9 bases not matched to a gene. The CDR3 covers 16 residues. The CDR3, as DNA: TGCGCCAGCAGCTCCGCAGTCCAGGGGGCAAATTCACCCCTCCACTTT. This codes for CASSSAVQGANSPLHF. Filled out from reference TRBV5-1 and TRBJ1-6, the complete variable domain reads KAGVTQTPRYLIKTRGQQVTLSCSPISGHRSVSWYQQTPGQGLQFLFEYFSETQRNKGNFPGRFSGRQFSNSRSEMNVSTLELGDSALYLCASSSAVQGANSPLHFGNGTRLTVT.

This chain uses TRBV6-5 with TRBJ1-4; TRBD1 is a possible D gene (5 bases). Germline V gene data show CDR1 as MNHEY and CDR2 as SVGAGI. This CDR3 is 13 amino acids long. V was cut by 6 bases and J by 5 bases, with 10 bases left in between. In nucleotides, the CDR3 is TGTGCCAGCAGGGGCAGGGTAAATGAAAAACTGTTTTTT. Its translation: CASRGRVNEKLFF.

The V and J genes are TRBV10-1 and TRBJ1-2, with TRBD1 matching over 8 bases. Trimming removed 4 bases from V and 4 bases from J; junction bases left unmatched: 2. This CDR3 is built from 13 residues. The germline gives CDR1 WNHNN, CDR2 SYGVQD (reference sequence). The CDR3 reads CASSVDRAYGYTF. The CDR3 nucleotides are TGCGCCAGCAGTGTGGACAGGGCCTATGGCTACACCTTC.

The J gene is TRBJ1-6, the V gene TRBV7-9; D ambiguous. This CDR3 region has 17 residues. The ends were cut back, 2 bases at V and 5 bases at J, with 16 bases in the middle. Germline lookup yields CDR1 SEHNR and CDR2 FQNEAQ (reference sequence). This CDR3 reads CASSLIGGIGDNSPLHF. In nucleotides, the CDR3 is TGTGCCAGCAGCTTAATCGGTGGTATCGGGGATAATTCACCCCTCCACTTT.

V and J are TRBV6-5 and TRBJ1-6, with 7 bases identical to TRBD1. Germline V lookup: CDR1 MNHEY, CDR2 SVGAGI. Unmatched junction bases numbered 10, after V lost 2 bases and J lost 9 bases. There are 16 residues in the CDR3. CDR3 sequence (DNA): TGTGCCAGCAGTTACAACCTAGGACAGGTTGGTTCACCCCTCCACTTT. Encoded protein: CASSYNLGQVGSPLHF.

V usage is TRBV6-2 or TRBV6-3 and J usage is TRBJ1-6; D might be TRBD1 (5 bases). Looked up from germline, CDR1 is MNHEY and CDR2 is SVGEGT. CDR3 length: 14 residues. The V and J ends lost 6 bases and 6 bases respectively, with 12 bases between them. The CDR3 spells CASSQTGPNSPLHF. The CDR3 nucleotides are TGTGCCAGCAGCCAAACAGGTCCTAATTCACCCCTCCACTTT.

The chain joins TRBV3-1 (or the pseudogene TRBV3-2) to TRBJ2-3, with 7 bases identical to TRBD2. Germline V gene lookup returns CDR1 LGHDT and CDR2 YNNKEL (reference sequence). V gave up 6 bases and J gave up 0 bases; unmatched junction bases: 6. This CDR3 is built from 15 residues. The DNA of the CDR3 is TGTGCCAGCAGTCGGGGGGTTACTAGCACAGATACGCAGTATTTT. It yields the protein CASSRGVTSTDTQYF.

The J gene is TRBJ1-5, the V gene TRBV4-1; D gene ambiguous. Germline V CDR1 and CDR2: MGHRA, YSYEKL. This CDR3 region has 14 residues. Deletions cut 4 bases from V and 0 bases from J, with 7 bases between. CDR3 DNA sequence: TGCGCCAGCAGCCTACTCTATAGCAATCAGCCCCAGCATTTT. This codes for CASSLLYSNQPQHF.

This clone appeared a few times. J is TRBJ2-1 and V is TRBV25-1; 8 bases fit TRBD1. This CDR3 is 18 amino acids long. CDR1 and CDR2 from the germline V gene are MGHDK and SYGVNS. J lost 0 bases, V lost 1 base, and 8 bases had no gene match. The CDR3 is CASSELGQQGDSYNEQFF. CDR3 sequence (DNA): TGTGCCAGCAGTGAATTGGGTCAACAGGGGGACTCCTACAATGAGCAGTTCTTC.

This chain uses TRBV7-2 with TRBJ1-2; 7 bases are shared with TRBD1. Per germline, CDR1 SGHTA and CDR2 FQGNSA. This CDR3 contains 13 residues. V shed 6 bases and J 3 bases; nucleotides not matched to a gene: 4. The CDR3 is CASSSGGYYGYTF. In DNA form, the CDR3 reads TGTGCCAGCAGTTCAGGGGGGTACTATGGCTACACCTTC.

V is TRBV27 and J is TRBJ2-3, with 11 bases that match TRBD1. Germline CDR1 is MNHEY and CDR2 is SMNVEV (reference sequence). CDR3 length equals 15 residues. V shed 8 bases, J shed 5 bases, and the junction held 9 bases outside the gene matches. The CDR3 bases are TGTGCCAGCGGCCGGGACAGGGGGTTGATAGATACGCAGTATTTT. This translates into CASGRDRGLIDTQYF.

The chain couples TRBV2 to TRBJ1-1, with a weak D call TRBD1 (6 bases). The CDR3 consists of 15 residues. Trimming took off 10 bases at V and 5 bases at J, with 23 bases between the two ends. Germline V gene lookup returns CDR1 SNHLY and CDR2 FYNNEI. The CDR3 region is CATQRIAGAGTEAFF. The CDR3 region has the DNA TGTGCCACCCAAAGGATAGCAGGGGCCGGAACTGAAGCTTTCTTT.

J is TRBJ2-7 and V is TRBV12-3 or TRBV12-4; maybe TRBD1 (5 bases). Between the trimmed V and J ends, which lost 5 bases and 3 bases, there was a span of 5 bases. This CDR3 spans 11 amino acids. The CDR3 DNA follows: TGTGCCAGCAGTCAGGGCTACGAGCAGTACTTC. It encodes CASSQGYEQYF.

The chain joins TRBV5-8 to TRBJ1-4; possible D gene TRBD1, 6 bases. Trimming removed 4 bases at V and 8 bases at J, with 21 bases between. Looked up from germline, CDR1 is SGHTS and CDR2 is YDEGEE. CDR3 length: 16 residues. The CDR3 DNA reads as TGTGCCAGCAGCCTGAGAACCGGGACAACGGTAGAAAAACTGTTTTTT. Its protein is CASSLRTGTTVEKLFF.

The V call is TRBV12-5, the J call TRBJ2-3, with 11 bases lining up with TRBD2. V lost 4 bases, J lost 4 bases, and 7 bases stayed unmatched. The germline V gene encodes CDR1 LGHNT and CDR2 FRNRAP. This CDR3 contains 16 residues. This CDR3 reads CASGSPTSGVSDTQYF. The CDR3 coding sequence is TGTGCTAGTGGTTCCCCGACTAGCGGGGTTTCAGATACGCAGTATTTT. The whole variable domain, remainder taken from reference TRBV12-5 and TRBJ2-3, is DARVTQTPRHKVTEMGQEVTMRCQPILGHNTVFWYRQTMMQGLELLAYFRNRAPLDDSGMPKDRFSAEMPDATLATLKIQPSEPRDSAVYFCASGSPTSGVSDTQYFGPGTRLTVL.

This chain joins TRBV4-3 and TRBJ1-1, with a tentative D call TRBD1 (5 bases). Trimming removed 3 bases from V and 1 base from J, with 6 bases in between. Germline CDR1 LGHNA, CDR2 YSLEER. The CDR3 is 13 amino acids. Here the CDR3 reads CASSQTENTEAFF. Written as DNA, the CDR3 is TGCGCCAGCAGCCAGACAGAGAACACTGAAGCTTTCTTT.

This clone was counted a few times. The chain combines TRBV6-1 with TRBJ1-5; unclear D gene. Germline CDR1 reads MNHNS; CDR2 reads SASEGT. V shed 0 bases and J shed 0 bases, with 9 bases lying between them. The CDR3 spans 16 residues. In DNA form, the CDR3 reads TGTGCCAGCAGTGAAGCAGCCGGGTATAGCAATCAGCCCCAGCATTTT. This translates into CASSEAAGYSNQPQHF.

The chain is built from TRBV2 and TRBJ2-1; TRBD1 matches 8 bases. Germline V gives CDR1 SNHLY, CDR2 FYNNEI. CDR3 length equals 15 residues. J lost 2 bases, V lost 2 bases, and 2 bases had no gene match. The CDR3 region has the DNA TGTGCCAGCAGTGAATGGACAGGGCCCTACAATGAGCAGTTCTTC. Protein product: CASSEWTGPYNEQFF.